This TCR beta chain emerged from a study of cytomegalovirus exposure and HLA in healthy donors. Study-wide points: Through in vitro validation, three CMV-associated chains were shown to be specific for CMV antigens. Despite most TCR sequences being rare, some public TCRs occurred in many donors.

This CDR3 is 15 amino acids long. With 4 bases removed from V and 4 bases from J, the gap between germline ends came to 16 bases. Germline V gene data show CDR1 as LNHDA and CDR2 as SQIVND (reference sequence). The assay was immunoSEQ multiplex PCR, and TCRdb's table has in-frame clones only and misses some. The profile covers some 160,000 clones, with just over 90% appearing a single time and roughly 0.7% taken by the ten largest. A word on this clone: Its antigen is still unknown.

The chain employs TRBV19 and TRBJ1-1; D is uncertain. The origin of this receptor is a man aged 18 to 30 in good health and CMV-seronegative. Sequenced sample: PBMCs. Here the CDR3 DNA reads TGTGCCAGTAGTAACCCGGGAGGAGCGAGCACTGAAGCTTTCTTT. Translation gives CASSNPGGASTEAFF.